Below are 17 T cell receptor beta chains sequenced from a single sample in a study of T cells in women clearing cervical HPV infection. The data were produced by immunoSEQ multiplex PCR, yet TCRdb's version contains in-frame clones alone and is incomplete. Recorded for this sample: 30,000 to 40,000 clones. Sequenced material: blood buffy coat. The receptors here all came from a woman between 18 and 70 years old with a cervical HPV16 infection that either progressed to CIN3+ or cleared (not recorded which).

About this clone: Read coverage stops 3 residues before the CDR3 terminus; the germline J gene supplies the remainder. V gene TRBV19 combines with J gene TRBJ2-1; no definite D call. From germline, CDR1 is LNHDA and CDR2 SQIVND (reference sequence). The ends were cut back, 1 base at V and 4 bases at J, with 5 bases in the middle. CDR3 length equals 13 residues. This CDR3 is CASSIALYNEQFF. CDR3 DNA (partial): TGTGCCAGTAGTATAGCCCTGTACAATGAG.

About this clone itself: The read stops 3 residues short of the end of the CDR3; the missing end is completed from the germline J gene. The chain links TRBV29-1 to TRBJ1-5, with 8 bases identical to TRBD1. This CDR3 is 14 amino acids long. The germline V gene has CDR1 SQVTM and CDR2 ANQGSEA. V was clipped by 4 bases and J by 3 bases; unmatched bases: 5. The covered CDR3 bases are TGCAGCGTTGTAGGGACAGGCTACAATCAGCCC. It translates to CSVVGTGYNQP. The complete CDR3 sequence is CSVVGTGYNQPQHF.

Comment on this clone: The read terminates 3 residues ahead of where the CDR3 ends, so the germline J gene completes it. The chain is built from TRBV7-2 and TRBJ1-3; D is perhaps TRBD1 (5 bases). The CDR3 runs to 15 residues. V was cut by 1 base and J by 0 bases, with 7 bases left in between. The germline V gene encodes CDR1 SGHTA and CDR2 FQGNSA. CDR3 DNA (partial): TGTGCCAGCAGCTTAGGACAGAGCTCTGGAAACACC. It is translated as CASSLGQSSGNT. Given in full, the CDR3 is CASSLGQSSGNTIYF.

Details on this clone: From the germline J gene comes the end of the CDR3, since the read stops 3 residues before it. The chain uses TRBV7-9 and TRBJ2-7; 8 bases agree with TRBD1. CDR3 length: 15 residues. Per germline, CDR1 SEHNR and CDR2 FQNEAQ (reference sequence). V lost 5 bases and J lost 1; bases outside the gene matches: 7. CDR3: CASSGPDRVSYEQYF. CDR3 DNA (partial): TGTGCCAGCAGCGGGCCGGACAGGGTATCCTACGAG.

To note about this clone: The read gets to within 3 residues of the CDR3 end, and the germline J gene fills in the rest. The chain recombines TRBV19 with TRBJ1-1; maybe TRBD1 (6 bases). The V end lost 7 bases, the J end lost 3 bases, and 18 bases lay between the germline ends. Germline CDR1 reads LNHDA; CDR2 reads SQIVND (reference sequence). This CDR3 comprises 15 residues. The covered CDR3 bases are TGTGCCAGTATCGTTAACAGGGAGTTGGACACTGAA. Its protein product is CASIVNRELDTE. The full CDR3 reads CASIVNRELDTEAFF.

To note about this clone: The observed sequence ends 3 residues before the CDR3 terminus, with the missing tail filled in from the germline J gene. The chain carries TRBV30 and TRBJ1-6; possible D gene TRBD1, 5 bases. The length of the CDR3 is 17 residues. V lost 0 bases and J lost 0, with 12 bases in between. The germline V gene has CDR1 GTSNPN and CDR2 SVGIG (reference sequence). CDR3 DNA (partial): TGTGCCTGGAGTGTTAGAGGGGTGAGCTCCTATAATTCACCC. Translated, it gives CAWSVRGVSSYNSP. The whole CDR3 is CAWSVRGVSSYNSPLHF.

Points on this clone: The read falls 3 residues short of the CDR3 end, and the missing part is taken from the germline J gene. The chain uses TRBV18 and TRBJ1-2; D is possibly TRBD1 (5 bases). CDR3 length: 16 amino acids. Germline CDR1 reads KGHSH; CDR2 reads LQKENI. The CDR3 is CASSRPGTDFTDTYTF. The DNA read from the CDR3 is TGTGCCAGCTCACGGCCGGGGACTGACTTCACAGATACC. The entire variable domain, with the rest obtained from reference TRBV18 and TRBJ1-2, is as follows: NAGVMQNPRHLVRRRGQEARLRCSPMKGHSHVYWYRQLPEEGLKFMVYLQKENIIDESGMPKERFSAEFPKEGPSILRIQQVVRGDSAAYFCASSRPGTDFTDTYTFGSGTRLTVV.

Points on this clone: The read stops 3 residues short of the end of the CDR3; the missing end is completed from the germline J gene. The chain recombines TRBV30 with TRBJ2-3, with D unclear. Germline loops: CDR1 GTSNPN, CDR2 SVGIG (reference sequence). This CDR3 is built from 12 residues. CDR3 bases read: TGTGCCTGGAGTGTATCAGGAGAGACG. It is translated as CAWSVSGET. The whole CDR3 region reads CAWSVSGETQYF.

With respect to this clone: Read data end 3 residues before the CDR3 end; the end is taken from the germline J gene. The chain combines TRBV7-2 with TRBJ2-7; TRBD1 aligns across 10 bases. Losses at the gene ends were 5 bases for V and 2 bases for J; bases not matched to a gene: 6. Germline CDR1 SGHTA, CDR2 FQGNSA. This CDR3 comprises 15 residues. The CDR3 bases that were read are TGTGCCAGCAGCCGAGACAGGGGGCGCACCTACGAG. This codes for CASSRDRGRTYE. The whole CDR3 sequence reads CASSRDRGRTYEQYF.

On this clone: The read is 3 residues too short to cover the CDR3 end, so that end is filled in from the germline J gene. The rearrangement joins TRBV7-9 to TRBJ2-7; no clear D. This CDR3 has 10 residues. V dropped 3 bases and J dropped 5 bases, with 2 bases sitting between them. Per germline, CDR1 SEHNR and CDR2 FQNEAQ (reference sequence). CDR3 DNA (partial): TGTGCCAGCAGCTTCGACGAG. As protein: CASSFDE. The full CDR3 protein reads CASSFDEQYF.

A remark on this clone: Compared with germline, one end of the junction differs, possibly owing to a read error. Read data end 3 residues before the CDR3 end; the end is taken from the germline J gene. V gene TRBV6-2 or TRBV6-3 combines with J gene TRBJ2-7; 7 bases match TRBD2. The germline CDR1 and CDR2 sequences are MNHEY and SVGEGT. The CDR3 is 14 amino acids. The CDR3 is CATSYWDYSYEQYF. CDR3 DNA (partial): TGTGCCACCAGTTATTGGGACTACTCCTACGAG.

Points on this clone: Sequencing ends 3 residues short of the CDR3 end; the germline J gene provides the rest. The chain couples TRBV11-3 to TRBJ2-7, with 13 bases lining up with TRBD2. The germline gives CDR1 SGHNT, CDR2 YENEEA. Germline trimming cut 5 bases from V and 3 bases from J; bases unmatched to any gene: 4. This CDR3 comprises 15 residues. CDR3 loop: CASSPGLAGVYEQYF. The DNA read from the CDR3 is TGTGCCAGCAGCCCTGGACTAGCGGGGGTCTACGAG. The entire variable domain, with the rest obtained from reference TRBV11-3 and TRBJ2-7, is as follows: EAGVVQSPRYKIIEKKQPVAFWCNPISGHNTLYWYLQNLGQGPELLIRYENEEAVDDSQLPKDRFSAERLKGVDSTLKIQPAELGDSAVYLCASSPGLAGVYEQYFGPGTRLTVT.

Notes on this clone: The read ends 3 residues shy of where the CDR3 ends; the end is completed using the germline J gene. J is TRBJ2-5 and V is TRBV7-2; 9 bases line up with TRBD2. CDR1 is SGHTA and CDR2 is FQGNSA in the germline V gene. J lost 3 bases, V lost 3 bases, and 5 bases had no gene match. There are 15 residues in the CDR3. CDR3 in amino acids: CASSLAGLAEETQYF. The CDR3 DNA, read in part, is TGTGCCAGCAGCTTGGCGGGACTAGCAGAAGAGACC. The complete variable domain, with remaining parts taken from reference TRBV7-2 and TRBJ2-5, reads GAGVSQSPSNKVTEKGKDVELRCDPISGHTALYWYRQSLGQGLEFLIYFQGNSAPDKSGLPSDRFSAERTGGSVSTLTIQRTQQEDSAVYLCASSLAGLAEETQYFGPGTRLLVL.

CDR3 region: CAWSHGGRSYEQYF. The CDR3 DNA, read in part, is TGTGCCTGGAGTCACGGAGGCAGGAGCTACGAG. This chain uses TRBV30 with TRBJ2-7; D is perhaps TRBD2 (5 bases). Coverage ceases 3 residues before the CDR3 finishes, and the germline J gene fills in the end. The CDR3 length is 14 residues. Between the trimmed V and J ends, which lost 2 bases and 3 bases, there was a span of 14 bases. The germline gives CDR1 GTSNPN, CDR2 SVGIG (reference sequence).

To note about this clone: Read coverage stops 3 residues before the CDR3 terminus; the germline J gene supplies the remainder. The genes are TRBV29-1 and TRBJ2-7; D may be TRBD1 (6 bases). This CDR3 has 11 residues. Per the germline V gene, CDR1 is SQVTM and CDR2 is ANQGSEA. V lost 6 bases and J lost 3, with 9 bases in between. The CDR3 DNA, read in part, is TGCAGCGTCCTACAGGGCTACGAG. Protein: CSVLQGYE. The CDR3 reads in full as CSVLQGYEQYF.

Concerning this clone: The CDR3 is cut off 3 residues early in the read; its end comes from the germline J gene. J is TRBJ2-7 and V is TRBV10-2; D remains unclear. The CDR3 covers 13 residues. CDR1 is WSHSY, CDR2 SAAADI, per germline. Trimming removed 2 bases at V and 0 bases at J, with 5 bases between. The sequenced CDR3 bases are TGCGCCAGCAGTGAGGCTAGCTCCTACGAG. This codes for CASSEASSYE. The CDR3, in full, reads CASSEASSYEQYF.

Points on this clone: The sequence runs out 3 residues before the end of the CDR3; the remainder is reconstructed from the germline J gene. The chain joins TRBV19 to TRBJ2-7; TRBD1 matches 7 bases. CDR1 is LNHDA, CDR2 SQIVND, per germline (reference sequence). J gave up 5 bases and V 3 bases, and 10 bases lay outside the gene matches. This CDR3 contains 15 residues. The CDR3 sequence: CASSMSRDSRHEQYF. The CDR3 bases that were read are TGTGCCAGTAGTATGTCCCGGGACAGTCGCCACGAG. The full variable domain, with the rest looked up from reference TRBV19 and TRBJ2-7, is DGGITQSPKYLFRKEGQNVTLSCEQNLNHDAMYWYRQDPGQGLRLIYYSQIVNDFQKGDIAEGYSVSREKKESFPLTVTSAQKNPTAFYLCASSMSRDSRHEQYFGPGTRLTVT.